The source of this T cell receptor beta chain is a study of T cell responses to AZD1222 COVID-19 vaccine. Overall study findings and caveats: Spike-wide coverage was observed for vaccine-associated CD4 TCRs, with dominant responses at 160-218 and 743-854.

CDR3 length: 15 amino acids. V was pared by 5 bases and J by 4 bases, with 10 bases of the junction left unmatched. Germline V gene lookup returns CDR1 SNHLY and CDR2 FYNNEI. Profiled with immunoSEQ multiplex PCR; TCRdb holds only in-frame clones, not every one. The data hold about 100,000 clones, with roughly 86% observed a single time. On this clone itself: Its target is unknown.

The V gene is TRBV2, the J gene TRBJ1-2, with 7 positions matching TRBD1. This material consisted of peripheral blood, taken on day 0 of MenACWY control vaccination. The TCR was taken from an adult in good health. Written as DNA, the CDR3 is TGTGCCAGCAGTACAGGGGCCGAGCTCCTCTATGGCTACACCTTC. It is translated as CASSTGAELLYGYTF.